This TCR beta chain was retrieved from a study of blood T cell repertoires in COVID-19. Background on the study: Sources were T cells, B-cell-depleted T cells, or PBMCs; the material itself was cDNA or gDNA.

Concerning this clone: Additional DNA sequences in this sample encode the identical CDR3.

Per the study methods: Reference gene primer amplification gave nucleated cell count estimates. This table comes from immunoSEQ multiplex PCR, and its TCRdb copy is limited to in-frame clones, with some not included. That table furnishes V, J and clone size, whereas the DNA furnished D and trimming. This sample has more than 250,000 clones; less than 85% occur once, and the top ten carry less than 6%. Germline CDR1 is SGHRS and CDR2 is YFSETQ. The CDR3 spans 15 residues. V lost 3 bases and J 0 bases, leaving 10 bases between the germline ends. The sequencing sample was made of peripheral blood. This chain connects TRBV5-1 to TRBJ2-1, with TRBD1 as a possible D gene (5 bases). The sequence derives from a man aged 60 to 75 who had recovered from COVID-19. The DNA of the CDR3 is TGCGCCAGCAGCTCGGACACGAGCTCCTACAATGAGCAGTTCTTC. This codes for CASSSDTSSYNEQFF.